This T cell receptor (beta chain) derives from a study of cytomegalovirus exposure and HLA in healthy donors. The overall study: Around 79 million unique TCRs, all from HLA-typed donors, were included in an early release of the data. Study-wide results and limits: Highest at DRB1 and lowest at HLA-C, TCR association rates differed among HLA loci in a later analysis. Researchers reported that a few CMV-associated chains were confirmed in vitro as CMV antigen-specific. A later analysis reportedly found fewer N-insertions in an Asian-associated ancestry cluster than the approximately 670-donor mean.

This CDR3 is built from 13 residues. The germline V and J ends were trimmed by 4 bases and 6 bases, with 13 bases remaining between them. Per germline, CDR1 SGHTA and CDR2 FQGNSA. Use of 60 Vbeta and 13 Jbeta primers characterized the PCR. The method was immunoSEQ multiplex PCR; TCRdb's version includes in-frame clones alone and lacks a portion of them. The data hold some 170,000 clones, with around 80% observed a single time. This clone was seen a single time. Its antigen is not identified. The source is a man between 40 and 49 years old in good health and CMV-seronegative. The chain carries TRBV7-2 and TRBJ2-7, with TRBD2 as a possible D gene (5 bases). Sequenced: PBMCs. The CDR3 bases are TGTGCCAGCAGCTGGACCAGTGGAGGCGAGCAGTACTTC. It is translated as CASSWTSGGEQYF. Based on the CDR3 plus reference TRBV7-2 and TRBJ2-7, the full variable domain is GAGVSQSPSNKVTEKGKDVELRCDPISGHTALYWYRQSLGQGLEFLIYFQGNSAPDKSGLPSDRFSAERTGGSVSTLTIQRTQQEDSAVYLCASSWTSGGEQYFGPGTRLTVT.